Below, 26 T cell receptor beta chains from the same sample are listed, as sequenced in a study of shared clonotypes between healthy human individuals. The repertoire was sequenced with immunoSEQ multiplex PCR; TCRdb's copy has only in-frame clones and lacks some. The table has about 480,000 clones, 75% to 85% seen once. Sample: PBMCs. Source of these receptors: a woman between 40 and 55 years old in good health. Some clones in this sample may be carry-over from other donors' samples.

The V and J genes are TRBV18 and TRBJ1-2, with 7 bases identical to TRBD1. J lost 3 bases, V lost 3 bases, and 4 bases had no gene match. CDR3 size: 14 residues. CDR1 and CDR2 (germline): KGHSH, LQKENI. The CDR3 nucleotides read TGTGCCAGCTCACCTACAGGGGCCGACTATGGCTACACCTTC. It codes for CASSPTGADYGYTF.

The chain combines TRBV10-2 with TRBJ2-1; 11 positions match TRBD2. Germline V gives CDR1 WSHSY, CDR2 SAAADI. The CDR3 runs to 16 residues. V lost 4 bases, J lost 6 bases, and 8 bases stayed unmatched. CDR3 in DNA: TGCGCCAGCAGTGGGCTAGCGGGAGGCAGATTCAATGAGCAGTTCTTC. Translating gives CASSGLAGGRFNEQFF.

The chain employs TRBV19 and TRBJ2-5; 13 bases match TRBD2. From germline, CDR1 is LNHDA and CDR2 SQIVND (reference sequence). CDR3 length: 17 residues. J gave up 2 bases and V 2 bases, and 5 bases lay outside the gene matches. The CDR3 nucleotides read TGTGCCAGTAGTATATTCGGGACTAGCGGGACTCAAGAGACCCAGTACTTC. Its protein is CASSIFGTSGTQETQYF.

The CDR3 spells CASNSDRGQPQHF. In DNA, the CDR3 is TGTGCCAGCAACTCCGACAGGGGTCAGCCCCAGCATTTT. The chain uses TRBV2 and TRBJ1-5, with 8 bases lining up with TRBD1. With V trimmed by 7 bases and J by 6 bases, 5 bases remained unmatched. This CDR3 contains 13 residues. CDR1 and CDR2 (germline): SNHLY, FYNNEI.

The table lists this clone with a few counts. CDR3: CASTSEGWGNTIYF. CDR3 nucleotide sequence: TGTGCCAGCACCTCCGAGGGGTGGGGAAACACCATATATTTT. The V and J genes are TRBV7-6 and TRBJ1-3; D is perhaps TRBD1 (5 bases). V was trimmed by 7 bases and J by 4 bases, leaving 14 bases between them. This CDR3 spans 14 amino acids. Germline assignment: CDR1 SGHVS and CDR2 FNYEAQ.

This clone was seen at least ten times. This chain connects TRBV6-1 to TRBJ2-1; D uncertain. This CDR3 region has 15 residues. Trimming left V 1 base short and J 4 bases short, with 11 bases between. Germline loops: CDR1 MNHNS, CDR2 SASEGT. The CDR3 DNA reads as TGTGCCAGCAGTGAAGGGCAGAGCGATTACAATGAGCAGTTCTTC. It yields the protein CASSEGQSDYNEQFF.

The chain is built from TRBV10-1 and TRBJ2-7, with 12 bases matching TRBD2. The CDR3 covers 14 residues. V lost 5 bases, J lost 4 bases, and 3 bases stayed unmatched. Germline V gene data show CDR1 as WNHNN and CDR2 as SYGVQD (reference sequence). DNA of the CDR3: TGCGCCAGCAGTCTAGCGGGAGGGCTATACGAGCAGTACTTC. It yields the protein CASSLAGGLYEQYF.

This clone was observed many times. This chain uses TRBV7-2 with TRBJ2-4; no clear D. The CDR3 runs 13 residues. The germline V and J ends were trimmed by 8 bases and 3 bases, with 11 bases remaining between them. In germline, CDR1 is SGHTA, CDR2 FQGNSA. In nucleotides, the CDR3 is TGTGCCAGCCGATCCACGGACAAAAACATTCAGTACTTC. It codes for CASRSTDKNIQYF.

This clone was counted a few times. V gene TRBV7-3 combines with J gene TRBJ2-5; D is perhaps TRBD2 (5 bases). CDR3 length: 14 residues. V gave up 1 base and J gave up 4 bases, with 10 bases separating them. CDR1 is SGHTA and CDR2 is FQGTGA in the germline V gene. The CDR3 DNA sequence: TGTGCCAGCAGCTTAAGCGCTAGCTCAGAGACCCAGTACTTC. It translates to CASSLSASSETQYF.

The CDR3 coding sequence is TGTGCCTGGAGTGGAAATAGTCAGGCGTACTCCTACGAGCAGTACTTC. It is translated as CAWSGNSQAYSYEQYF. The rearrangement joins TRBV30 to TRBJ2-7; no firm D call. V gave up 1 base and J gave up 0 bases, with 16 bases separating them. The CDR3 length is 16 residues. The germline gives CDR1 GTSNPN, CDR2 SVGIG (reference sequence).

The gene calls are TRBV10-3 and TRBJ2-3, with 7 bases identical to TRBD2. This CDR3 comprises 15 residues. Germline trimming cut 4 bases from V and 2 bases from J; bases unmatched to any gene: 6. Germline CDR1 and CDR2: ENHRY and SYGVKD. In nucleotides, the CDR3 is TGTGCCATCAGTGTTAGTCTAGCGGACACAGATACGCAGTATTTT. Protein sequence: CAISVSLADTDTQYF.

V and J are TRBV6-5 and TRBJ2-7, with D possibly matching TRBD1 (5 bases). Germline V gene data show CDR1 as MNHEY and CDR2 as SVGAGI. The CDR3 consists of 14 residues. Trimming took off 2 bases at V and 4 bases at J, with 12 bases between the two ends. CDR3 nucleotides: TGTGCCAGCAGTTACGATTTGACAGAGTACGAGCAGTACTTC. Translated, it gives CASSYDLTEYEQYF.

V usage is TRBV30 and J usage is TRBJ2-7; TRBD2 aligns across 13 bases. The CDR3 covers 14 residues. The V gene's germline CDR1 is GTSNPN and CDR2 SVGIG (reference sequence). V lost 8 bases to trimming and J lost 3 bases; unmatched junction nucleotides: 7. The CDR3 region is CASNRLAGGYEQYF. The CDR3 region has the DNA TGTGCCAGCAACAGACTAGCGGGAGGCTACGAGCAGTACTTC.

This clone was counted only a few times. The chain has TRBV6-1 and TRBJ1-5, with D possibly matching TRBD1 (5 bases). V lost 7 bases and J 4 bases, leaving 17 bases between the germline ends. Germline CDR1 MNHNS, CDR2 SASEGT. This CDR3 is built from 15 residues. CDR3 sequence: CASTPTGRPNQPQHF. For the CDR3, the DNA is TGTGCCAGCACTCCAACAGGTCGCCCAAATCAGCCCCAGCATTTT.

This chain connects TRBV19 to TRBJ1-5; unclear D gene. The CDR3 contains 17 residues. The germline CDR1 and CDR2 sequences are LNHDA and SQIVND (reference sequence). V gave up 7 bases and J gave up 0 bases, with 19 bases separating them. CDR3 sequence reads: CASMKGPPRFSNQPQHF. CDR3 nucleotides: TGTGCCAGTATGAAAGGACCTCCCCGTTTTAGCAATCAGCCCCAGCATTTT.

This clone was recorded once. The J gene is TRBJ1-4, the V gene TRBV9, with TRBD1 identical over 8 bases. Per germline, CDR1 SGDLS and CDR2 YYNGEE. J was trimmed by 7 bases and V by 0 bases; bases with no gene match: 5. The CDR3 loop spans 15 amino acids. Here the CDR3 DNA reads TGTGCCAGCAGCGTAGCCGAGGGGACAGGTGAAAAACTGTTTTTT. It codes for CASSVAEGTGEKLFF.

This clone was detected ten times or more. The V call is TRBV2, the J call TRBJ2-3; D possibly corresponds to TRBD2 (6 bases). This CDR3 has 15 residues. Trimming removed 6 bases from V and 0 bases from J, with 13 bases in between. The V gene's germline CDR1 is SNHLY and CDR2 FYNNEI. The CDR3 loop is CASSISGTSTDTQYF. For the CDR3, the DNA is TGTGCCAGCAGCATTAGCGGCACTAGCACAGATACGCAGTATTTT.

The genes are TRBV18 and TRBJ2-5; 11 positions match TRBD1. Germline V lookup: CDR1 KGHSH, CDR2 LQKENI. The CDR3 contains 15 residues. Unmatched junction bases numbered 6, after V lost 4 bases and J lost 5 bases. The CDR3 coding sequence is TGTGCCAGCTCACGCCGGGACAGGGGGAGCGAGACCCAGTACTTC. It encodes CASSRRDRGSETQYF. The full variable domain, its missing parts supplied by reference TRBV18 and TRBJ2-5, is NAGVMQNPRHLVRRRGQEARLRCSPMKGHSHVYWYRQLPEEGLKFMVYLQKENIIDESGMPKERFSAEFPKEGPSILRIQQVVRGDSAAYFCASSRRDRGSETQYFGPGTRLLVL.

This chain uses TRBV9 with TRBJ2-5; TRBD1 or TRBD2 may be the D gene (5 bases each). Germline-derived CDR1 and CDR2 are SGDLS and YYNGEE. The germline V and J ends were trimmed by 0 bases and 3 bases, with 18 bases remaining between them. CDR3 length equals 17 residues. CDR3 nucleotide sequence: TGTGCCAGCAGCGTAGCTACTTTTGGGGGATTCGAAGAGACCCAGTACTTC. Residues: CASSVATFGGFEETQYF.

The chain carries TRBV29-1 and TRBJ1-1; D not resolved. The CDR3 contains 11 residues. The ends were cut back, 6 bases at V and 5 bases at J, with 10 bases in the middle. Germline assignment: CDR1 SQVTM and CDR2 ANQGSEA. The CDR3 DNA is TGCAGCGTACACGAATTTACTGAAGCTTTCTTT. Its translation: CSVHEFTEAFF.

The rearrangement uses TRBV27 and TRBJ2-1; possible D gene TRBD2, 5 bases. Trimming removed 5 bases at V and 8 bases at J, with 13 bases between. The CDR3 totals 13 residues. Per the germline V gene, CDR1 is MNHEY and CDR2 is SMNVEV (reference sequence). CDR3 sequence (DNA): TGTGCCAGCAGTATGATATGGACTGATGAGCAGTTCTTC. Translated: CASSMIWTDEQFF.

The chain recombines TRBV7-9 with TRBJ2-3; D may be TRBD1 (6 bases). The CDR3 spans 18 residues. Trimming shortened V by 5 bases and J by 0 bases, and 21 bases separated the two germline ends. The germline V gene encodes CDR1 SEHNR and CDR2 FQNEAQ (reference sequence). In nucleotides, the CDR3 is TGTGCCAGCAGCCGAGGGCCCCAGAGGGGGTCTAGCACAGATACGCAGTATTTT. As protein: CASSRGPQRGSSTDTQYF.

The count of this clone is one. V usage is TRBV28 and J usage is TRBJ2-5, with 7 nucleotides matching TRBD1. V gave up 6 bases and J gave up 1 base; unmatched junction bases: 2. Germline values: CDR1 MDHEN, CDR2 SYDVKM. This CDR3 contains 13 residues. CDR3 DNA sequence: TGTGCCAGCAGGGGGACAGCCCAAGAGACCCAGTACTTC. Its translation is CASRGTAQETQYF.

The CDR3 DNA is TGTGCCAGCAGCTTAGACACGGCTGGCTACACCTTC. Translation gives CASSLDTAGYTF. This chain joins TRBV7-2 and TRBJ1-2; D gene ambiguous. CDR1 and CDR2 from the germline V gene are SGHTA and FQGNSA. The CDR3 extends over 12 amino acids. Trimming took 1 base from V and 7 from J, leaving 7 bases between them.

The chain recombines TRBV29-1 with TRBJ2-1, with D possibly matching TRBD2 (5 bases). Per germline, CDR1 SQVTM and CDR2 ANQGSEA. The ends were cut back, 0 bases at V and 9 bases at J, with 18 bases in the middle. The CDR3 is 15 amino acids. The CDR3 DNA is TGCAGCGTTGAAGATCGGTATTCGGGGTCGGGTGAGCAGTTCTTC. Amino acids: CSVEDRYSGSGEQFF.

V gene TRBV6-1 combines with J gene TRBJ2-7; possible D gene TRBD2, 5 bases. Looked up from germline, CDR1 is MNHNS and CDR2 is SASEGT. This CDR3 has 16 residues. The V and J ends lost 2 bases and 2 bases respectively, with 16 bases between them. For the CDR3, the DNA is TGTGCCAGCAGTGAACTTGTTAGCGCCAGACCCTACGAGCAGTACTTC. It is translated as CASSELVSARPYEQYF.